The 11 T cell receptor beta chains presented below share a single source sample, sequenced in a study of T-cell reconstitution after alpha-beta-depleted transplantation in children (dated by TCRdb to about 2016). Library method: PCR. The sequencer listed for this sample is Illumina HiSeq 2500. TCR libraries were prepared with molecular barcoding, using unique molecular identifiers to normalize TCRbeta repertoire quantification. Starting from the raw public reads, TCRdb applied fastp trimming at Q25, assembled clones with MiXCR and retained in-frame beta chains. Rows are combined by CDR3 protein, so each entry shows the most common genes and DNA. The sample data list 400,000 to 500,000 distinct CDR3 sequences, and around 9.9% of these were observed just once. The ten largest make up about 5% of the sample. The sample in question was PBMCs from the stem cell graft donor, obtained from the stem cell graft. The receptors stem from a human donor who donated a stem cell graft to a child with acute myeloid leukemia.

The chain recombines TRBV3-1 with TRBJ2-2; tentatively, D is TRBD1 (6 bases). The CDR3 length is 15 residues. Germline loops: CDR1 LGHDT, CDR2 YNNKEL (reference sequence). The V end lost 4 bases, the J end lost 4 bases, and 13 bases lay between the germline ends. The chain's CDR3 is CASSREETGTGELFF. DNA for the CDR3: TGTGCCAGCAGCCGAGAGGAGACAGGCACCGGGGAGCTGTTTTTT.

This clonotype was counted a few times. The chain joins TRBV12-3 or TRBV12-4 to TRBJ1-5; D is possibly TRBD1 (5 bases). Trimming shortened V by 3 bases and J by 1 base, and 13 bases separated the two germline ends. The CDR3 length is 16 residues. The CDR3 is CASSLGRGGSNQPQHF. The DNA of the CDR3 is TGTGCCAGCAGTTTGGGGAGGGGAGGCAGCAATCAGCCCCAGCATTTT.

This clonotype was detected a few times. This chain connects TRBV5-1 to TRBJ2-5; the match to TRBD2 covers 11 bases. There are 16 residues in the CDR3. V lost 4 bases, J lost 5 bases, and 10 bases stayed unmatched. Germline CDR1 SGHRS, CDR2 YFSETQ. The CDR3 DNA sequence: TGCGCCAGCAGCAGGTCCCAGACTAGCGGGGCCGAGACCCAGTACTTC. Translating gives CASSRSQTSGAETQYF.

This clonotype occurred a few times. This rearrangement joins TRBV5-1 to TRBJ1-1, with TRBD1 matching 7 bases. The CDR3 has 15 amino acids. The germline gives CDR1 SGHRS, CDR2 YFSETQ. V was pared by 0 bases and J by 4 bases, with 6 bases of the junction left unmatched. The CDR3 DNA reads TGCGCCAGCAGCTTGGCTCAGGGGGGAGTCACTGAAGCTTTCTTT. It is translated as CASSLAQGGVTEAFF.

The gene calls are TRBV19 and TRBJ2-1; TRBD1 might be the D (6 bases). Per germline, CDR1 LNHDA and CDR2 SQIVND (reference sequence). V was cut by 5 bases and J by 6 bases, with 14 bases left in between. There are 14 residues in the CDR3. The CDR3 here is CASSPLDRPNEQFF. The CDR3 DNA is TGTGCCAGTAGTCCTCTCGACAGGCCCAATGAGCAGTTCTTC.

This chain joins TRBV5-1 and TRBJ2-7, with a tentative D call TRBD2 (5 bases). Germline CDR1 and CDR2: SGHRS and YFSETQ. V gave up 2 bases and J gave up 7 bases, with 13 bases separating them. The length of the CDR3 is 13 residues. CDR3 loop: CASSFGLTGEQYF. The CDR3 nucleotides are TGCGCCAGCAGCTTCGGACTTACGGGGGAGCAGTACTTC.

The CDR3 nucleotides read TGTGCCAGCAGTTTTATTCCTCCTAGCGGGGGCGATGAGCAGTTCTTC. Amino acids: CASSFIPPSGGDEQFF. V and J are TRBV12-3 or TRBV12-4 and TRBJ2-1; 10 positions agree with TRBD2. Trimming at V came to 3 bases and at J to 8 bases, leaving 10 bases not matched to a gene. The length of the CDR3 is 16 residues.

The count of this clonotype is one. The germline gene is not matched at one end of the junction; a read error may be the cause. V usage is TRBV10-3 and J usage is TRBJ1-4, with a tentative D call TRBD1 (5 bases). Germline V CDR1 and CDR2: ENHRY, SYGVKD. The CDR3 extends over 16 amino acids. CDR3 nucleotides: TGTGCCATCAGTGATCCGGGGCCACAGACCTTGGGGAAACTGTTTTTC. Its translation is CAISDPGPQTLGKLFF.

The genes are TRBV20-1 and TRBJ1-1; D may be TRBD1 (5 bases). The germline V and J ends were trimmed by 1 base and 1 base, with 10 bases remaining between them. Germline CDR1 is DFQATT and CDR2 is SNEGSKA (reference sequence). The CDR3 totals 14 residues. CDR3 bases: TGCAGTGCTAGAGTCACAGGCCCGAACACTGAAGCTTTCTTT. It yields the protein CSARVTGPNTEAFF.

This clonotype turned up a few times. The chain links TRBV29-1 to TRBJ2-7; 10 nucleotides line up with TRBD1. The CDR3 spans 15 residues. V lost 4 bases and J lost 1; bases outside the gene matches: 7. CDR1 and CDR2 (germline): SQVTM, ANQGSEA. The CDR3 protein is CSVATGGGLSYEQYF. CDR3 coding DNA: TGCAGCGTTGCGACAGGGGGCGGTTTATCCTACGAGCAGTACTTC.

This clonotype has just a few counts. The rearrangement joins TRBV12-3 or TRBV12-4 to TRBJ2-3; D is perhaps TRBD2 (6 bases). V was shortened by 4 bases and J by 9 bases, with 11 bases between the two germline ends. The CDR3 spans 12 residues. In DNA form, the CDR3 reads TGTGCCAGCAGTTCCCGACTAGAGACGCAGTATTTT. Protein product: CASSSRLETQYF.